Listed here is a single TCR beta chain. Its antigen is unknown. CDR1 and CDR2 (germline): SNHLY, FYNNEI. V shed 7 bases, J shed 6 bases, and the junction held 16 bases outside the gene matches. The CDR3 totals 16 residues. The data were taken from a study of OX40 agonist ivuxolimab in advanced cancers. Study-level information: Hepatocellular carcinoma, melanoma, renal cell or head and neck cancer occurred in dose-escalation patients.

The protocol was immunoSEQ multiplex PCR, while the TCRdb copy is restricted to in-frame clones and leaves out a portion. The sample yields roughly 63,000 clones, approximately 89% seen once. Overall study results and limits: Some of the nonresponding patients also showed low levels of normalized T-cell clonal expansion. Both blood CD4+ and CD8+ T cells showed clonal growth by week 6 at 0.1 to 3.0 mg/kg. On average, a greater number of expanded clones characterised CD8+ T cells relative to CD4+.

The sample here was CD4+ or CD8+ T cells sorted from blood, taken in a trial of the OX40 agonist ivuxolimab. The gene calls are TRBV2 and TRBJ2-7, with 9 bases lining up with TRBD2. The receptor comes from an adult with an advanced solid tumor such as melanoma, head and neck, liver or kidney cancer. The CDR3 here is CASTSKGLAGAGEQYF. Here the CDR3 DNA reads TGTGCCAGCACCTCTAAGGGGTTAGCGGGAGCGGGCGAGCAGTACTTC.